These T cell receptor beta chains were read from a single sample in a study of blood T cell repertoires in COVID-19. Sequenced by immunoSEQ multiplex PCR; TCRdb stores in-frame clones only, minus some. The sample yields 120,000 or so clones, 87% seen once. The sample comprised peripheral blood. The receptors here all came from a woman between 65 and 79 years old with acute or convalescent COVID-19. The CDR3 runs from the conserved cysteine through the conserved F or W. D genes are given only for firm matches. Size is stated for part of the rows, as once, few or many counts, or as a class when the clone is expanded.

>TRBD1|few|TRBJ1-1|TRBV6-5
TGTGCCACAGGGGGTTATGGCACTGAAGCTTTCTTT
CATGGYGTEAFF
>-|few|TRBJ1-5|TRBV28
TGTGCCAGCAGCCTAGCGGGGCAGCCCCAGCATTTT
CASSLAGQPQHF
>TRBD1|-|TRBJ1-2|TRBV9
TGTGCCAGCAGCGTGGGACAGGGAGGTAACTATGGCTACACCTTC
CASSVGQGGNYGYTF
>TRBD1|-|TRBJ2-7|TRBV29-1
TGCAGCGTTGGAGTGGACAGGGTCTACGAGCAGTACTTC
CSVGVDRVYEQYF
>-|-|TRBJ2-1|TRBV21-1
TGTGCCAGCAGCAAGCCCGGGACAGGGGGCTACAATGAGCAGTTCTTC
CASSKPGTGGYNEQFF
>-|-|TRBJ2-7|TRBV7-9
TGTGCCAGCAGCTTAGGGGACTCAATGTTCTACGAGCAGTACTTC
CASSLGDSMFYEQYF
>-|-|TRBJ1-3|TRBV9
TGTGCCAGCAGCGCAACCTTGGGGGCAGTTGCTGGAAACACCATATATTTT
CASSATLGAVAGNTIYF
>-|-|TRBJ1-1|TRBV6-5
TGTGCCAGCACCAATCCGGGTTGGACTGAAGCTTTCTTT
CASTNPGWTEAFF
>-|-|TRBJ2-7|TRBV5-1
TGCGCCAGCAGCTTAGAGTGGGTGAGGGACGAGCAGTACTTC
CASSLEWVRDEQYF
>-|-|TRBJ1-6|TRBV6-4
TGTGCCAGCAGTGCCCAGGGTTATAATTCACCCCTCCACTTT
CASSAQGYNSPLHF
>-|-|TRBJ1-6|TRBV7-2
TGTGCCAGCAGCTTAGGAGGAGCAGGGGATTATAATTCACCCCTCCACTTT
CASSLGGAGDYNSPLHF
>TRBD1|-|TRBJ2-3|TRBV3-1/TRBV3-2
TGTGCCAGCAGCCCGGACAGGGTAGTAGTTACGCAGTATTTT
CASSPDRVVVTQYF
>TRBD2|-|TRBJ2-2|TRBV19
TGTGCCAGTAGTACCTATAGCGGGGGGGCGACCGGGGAGCTGTTTTTT
CASSTYSGGATGELFF
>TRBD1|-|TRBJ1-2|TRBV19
TGTGCCACCGGACAGGGGGCTCTGGGTGATGGCTACACCTTC
CATGQGALGDGYTF
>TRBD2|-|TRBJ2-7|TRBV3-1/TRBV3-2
TGTGCCAGCAGCCAAGACCGACTAGCCGGCGAGCAGTACTTC
CASSQDRLAGEQYF
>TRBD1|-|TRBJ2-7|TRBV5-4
TGTGCCAGCAGCCTCGGGGGACAGGGGAGGCTCGAGCAGTACTTC
CASSLGGQGRLEQYF
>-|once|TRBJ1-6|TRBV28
TGTGCCAGCAGTTTATTTAGTTCAGGGTGGAATTCACCCCTCCACTTT
CASSLFSSGWNSPLHF
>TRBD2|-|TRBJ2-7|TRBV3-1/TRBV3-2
TGTGCCAGCAGCCAGGGACTAGCTAGCTACGAGCAGTACTTC
CASSQGLASYEQYF
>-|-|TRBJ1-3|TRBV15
TGTGCCACCAGCAGAGATCAGGGAACTGGAAACACCATATATTTT
CATSRDQGTGNTIYF
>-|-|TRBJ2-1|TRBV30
TGTGCCTGGAGTGGAGGTAATGAGCAGTTCTTC
CAWSGGNEQFF
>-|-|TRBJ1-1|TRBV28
TGTGCCAGCAGGGTGACTTTGAACACTGAAGCTTTCTTT
CASRVTLNTEAFF
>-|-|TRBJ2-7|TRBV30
TGTGCCTCTGGGGCAACCTACGAGCAGTACTTC
CASGATYEQYF
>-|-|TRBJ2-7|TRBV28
TGTGCCAGCAAAACCCCAGTTGGCAGGGGTGGAACCTACGAGCAGTACTTC
CASKTPVGRGGTYEQYF
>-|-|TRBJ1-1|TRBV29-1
TGCAGCGCGGTCAGCGGGAACACTGAAGCTTTCTTT
CSAVSGNTEAFF
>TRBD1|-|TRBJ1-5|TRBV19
TGTGCCAGTATGGACAGGGTCAATCAGCCCCAGCATTTT
CASMDRVNQPQHF
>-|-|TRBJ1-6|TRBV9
TGTGCCAGCAGCGTAGGGAGTCCACCCCTCCACTTT
CASSVGSPPLHF
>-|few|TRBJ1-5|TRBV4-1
TGCGCCAGCAGCCAAATTTCAGGATCCAGCAATCAGCCCCAGCATTTT
CASSQISGSSNQPQHF
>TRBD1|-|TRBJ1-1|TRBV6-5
TGTGCCAGCAGTTCGGGACAGGGAGCGCGAACTGAAGCTTTCTTT
CASSSGQGARTEAFF
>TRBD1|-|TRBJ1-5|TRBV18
TGTGCCAGCTCTCCCCGGACAGGGAGGGATCAGCCCCAGCATTTT
CASSPRTGRDQPQHF
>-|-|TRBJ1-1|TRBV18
TGTGCCAGCTCACCACACGAGAGGGCTGAAGCTTTCTTT
CASSPHERAEAFF
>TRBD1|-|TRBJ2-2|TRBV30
TGTGCAAAGGGACAGGCTATAGCCGGGGAGCTGTTTTTT
CAKGQAIAGELFF
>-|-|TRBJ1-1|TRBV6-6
TGTGCCAGCAAACGAGAGGGGAACACTGAAGCTTTCTTT
CASKREGNTEAFF
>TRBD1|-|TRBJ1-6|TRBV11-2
TGTGCCAGCAGCTTAGGGCCGGGACAGGATTTTTCACCCCTCCACTTT
CASSLGPGQDFSPLHF
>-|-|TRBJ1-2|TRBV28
TGTGCCAGCAGTACCACTCAGGGGAGCTATAACTATGGCTACACCTTC
CASSTTQGSYNYGYTF
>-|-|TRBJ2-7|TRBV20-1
TGCAGTGCTGGTGGCAGGGTCGAGCAGTACTTC
CSAGGRVEQYF
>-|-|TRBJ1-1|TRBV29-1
TGCAGCGTCAATGGGGGCAGGGTTGACACTGAAGCTTTCTTT
CSVNGGRVDTEAFF
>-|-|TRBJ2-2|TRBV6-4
TGTGCCAGCCGAGGTGGACTGAACACCGGGGAGCTGTTTTTT
CASRGGLNTGELFF
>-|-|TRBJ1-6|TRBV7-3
TGTGCCAGCAGCCTACAGGGTCTGGATTCACCCCTCCACTTT
CASSLQGLDSPLHF
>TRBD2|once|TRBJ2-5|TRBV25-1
TGTGCCAGCAGTGAATTCGGCGGGGGGAACCAAGAGACCCAGTACTTC
CASSEFGGGNQETQYF
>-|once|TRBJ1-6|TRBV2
TGTGCCAGCAGCCCGAGGCCGACTCAGAATTCACCCCTCCACTTT
CASSPRPTQNSPLHF
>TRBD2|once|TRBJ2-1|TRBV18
TGTGCCAGCTCACCACCGAGCGGGGGGGCCCATGAGCAGTTCTTC
CASSPPSGGAHEQFF
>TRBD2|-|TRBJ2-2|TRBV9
TGTGCCAGCAACCTCGGGGGGGCCAACACCGGGGAGCTGTTTTTT
CASNLGGANTGELFF
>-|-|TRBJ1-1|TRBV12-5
TGTGCTAGTGGTCCCCCACCAGGGGCGGAGAACACTGAAGCTTTCTTT
CASGPPPGAENTEAFF
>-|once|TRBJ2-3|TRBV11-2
TGTGCCAGCAGCTTTGTTTCCACAAATACGCAGTATTTT
CASSFVSTNTQYF
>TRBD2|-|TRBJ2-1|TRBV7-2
TGTGCCAGCAGCTACCGGGGGGGCCAAAACAATGAGCAGTTCTTC
CASSYRGGQNNEQFF